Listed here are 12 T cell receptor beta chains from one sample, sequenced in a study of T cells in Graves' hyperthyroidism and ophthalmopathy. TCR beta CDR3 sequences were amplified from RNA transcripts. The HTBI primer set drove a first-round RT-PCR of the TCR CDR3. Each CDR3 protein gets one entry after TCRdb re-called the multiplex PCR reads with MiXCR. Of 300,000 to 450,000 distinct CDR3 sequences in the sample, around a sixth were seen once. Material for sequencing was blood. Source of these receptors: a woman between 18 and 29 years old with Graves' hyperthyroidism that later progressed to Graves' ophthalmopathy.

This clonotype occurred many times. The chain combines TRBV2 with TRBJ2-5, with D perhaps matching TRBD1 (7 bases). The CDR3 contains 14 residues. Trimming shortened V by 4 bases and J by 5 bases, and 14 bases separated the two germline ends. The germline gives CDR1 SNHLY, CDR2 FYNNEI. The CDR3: CASSVRTGGETQYF. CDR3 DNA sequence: TGTGCCAGCAGTGTCAGGACAGGAGGGGAGACCCAGTACTTC.

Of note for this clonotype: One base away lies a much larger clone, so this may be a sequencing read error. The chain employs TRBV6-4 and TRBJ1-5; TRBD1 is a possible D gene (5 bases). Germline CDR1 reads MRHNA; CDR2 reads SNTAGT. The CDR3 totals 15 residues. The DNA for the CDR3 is TGTGCCTGCAGTGAAGCTACAGGCGGAAGTCAGCCCCAGCATTTT. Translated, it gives CACSEATGGSQPQHF.

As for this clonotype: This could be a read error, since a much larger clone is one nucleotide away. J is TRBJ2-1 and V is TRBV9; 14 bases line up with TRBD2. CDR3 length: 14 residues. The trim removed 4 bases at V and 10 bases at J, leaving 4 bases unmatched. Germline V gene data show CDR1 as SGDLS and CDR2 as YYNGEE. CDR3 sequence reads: CASSSGTSGGEQFF. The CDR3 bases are TGTGCCAGCAGCTCGGGGACTAGCGGGGGCGAGCAGTTCTTC.

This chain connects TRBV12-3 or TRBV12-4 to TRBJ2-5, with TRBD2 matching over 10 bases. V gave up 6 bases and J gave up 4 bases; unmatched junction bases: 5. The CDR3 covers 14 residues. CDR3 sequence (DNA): TGTGCCAGCAGGTGGACTAGCGGAGGAGAGACCCAGTACTTC. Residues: CASRWTSGGETQYF.

The CDR3, as DNA: TGTGCCAGCAGCCAAGACATAGAAGCTTTCTTT. Translation: CASSQDIEAFF. This chain joins TRBV14 and TRBJ1-1; D gene uncertain. The CDR3 is 11 amino acids. Germline values: CDR1 SGHDN, CDR2 FVKESK. With 0 bases removed from V and 8 bases from J, the gap between germline ends came to 4 bases. The full variable domain, its missing parts supplied by reference TRBV14 and TRBJ1-1, is EAGVTQFPSHSVIEKGQTVTLRCDPISGHDNLYWYRRVMGKEIKFLLHFVKESKQDESGMPNNRFLAERTGGTYSTLKVQPAELEDSGVYFCASSQDIEAFFGQGTRLTVV.

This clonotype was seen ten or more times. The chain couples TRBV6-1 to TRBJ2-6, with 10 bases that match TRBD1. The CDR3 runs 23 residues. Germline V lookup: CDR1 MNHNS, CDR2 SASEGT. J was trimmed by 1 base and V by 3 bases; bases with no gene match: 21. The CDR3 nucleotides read TGTGCCAGCAGTGACCAACCGGACAGGGGGTTTTTCACTTGGGCGTCTGGGGCCAACGTCCTGACTTTC. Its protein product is CASSDQPDRGFFTWASGANVLTF.

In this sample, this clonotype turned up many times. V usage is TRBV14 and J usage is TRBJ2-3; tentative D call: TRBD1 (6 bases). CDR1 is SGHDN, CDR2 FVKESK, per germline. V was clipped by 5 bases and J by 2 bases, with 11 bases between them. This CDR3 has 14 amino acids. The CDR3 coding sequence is TGTGCCAGCAGCTTGACAGGAACCACAGATACGCAGTATTTT. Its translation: CASSLTGTTDTQYF.

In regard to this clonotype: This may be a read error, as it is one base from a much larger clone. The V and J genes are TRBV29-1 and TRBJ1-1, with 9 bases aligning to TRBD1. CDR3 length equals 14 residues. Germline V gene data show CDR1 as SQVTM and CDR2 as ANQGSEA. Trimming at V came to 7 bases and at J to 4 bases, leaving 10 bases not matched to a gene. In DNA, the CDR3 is TGCAGCGCTGGACAGGGGAGAGGGAGCACTGAAGCTTTCTTT. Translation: CSAGQGRGSTEAFF.

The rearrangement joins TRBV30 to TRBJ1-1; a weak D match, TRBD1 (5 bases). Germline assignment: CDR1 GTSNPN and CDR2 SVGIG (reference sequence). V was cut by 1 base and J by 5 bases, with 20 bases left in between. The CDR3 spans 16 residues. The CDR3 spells CAWSGRRVDRGTEAFF. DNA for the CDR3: TGTGCCTGGAGTGGCCGAAGGGTCGATCGGGGGACTGAAGCTTTCTTT.

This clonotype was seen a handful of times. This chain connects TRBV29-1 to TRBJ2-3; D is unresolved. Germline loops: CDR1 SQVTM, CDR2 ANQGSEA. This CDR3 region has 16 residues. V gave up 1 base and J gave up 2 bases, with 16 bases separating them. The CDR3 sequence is CSVEVGQTYFTDTQYF. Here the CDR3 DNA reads TGCAGCGTTGAAGTAGGGCAGACATACTTCACAGATACGCAGTATTTT.

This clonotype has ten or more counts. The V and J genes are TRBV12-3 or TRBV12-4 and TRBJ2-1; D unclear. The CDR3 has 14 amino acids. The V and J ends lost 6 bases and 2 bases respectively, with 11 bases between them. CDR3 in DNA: TGTGCCAGCAGCCGGGCAGATACCTACAATGAGCAGTTCTTC. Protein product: CASSRADTYNEQFF.

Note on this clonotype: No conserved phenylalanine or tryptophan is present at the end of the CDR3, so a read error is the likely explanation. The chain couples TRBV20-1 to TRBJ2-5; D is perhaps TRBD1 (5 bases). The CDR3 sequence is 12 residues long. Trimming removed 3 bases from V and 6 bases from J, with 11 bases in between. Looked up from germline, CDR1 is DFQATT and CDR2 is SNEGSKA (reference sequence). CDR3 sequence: CSARSQVQTQYL. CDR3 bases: TGCAGTGCTAGGTCACAGGTTCAGACCCAGTACCTC.